This TCR beta chain comes out of a study of molecular identifiers for immune sequencing clone quantification. Germline V CDR1 and CDR2: MNHEY, SVGEGT. The CDR3 is made up of 15 amino acids. Trimming took 8 bases from V and 0 from J; bases not matched to a gene: 5. As for this clonotype: Its matching antigen is unknown.

Notes on the study in general: It was shown that clones above 20 RNA copies held over 97% of effector molecules, but under 1% in naive cells. Molecules of identical TCR sharing a barcode could underestimate highly expanded clone sizes.

MiXCR was run by TCRdb on the PCR reads, yielding one entry per CDR3 protein. This sample yields over 85,000 distinct CDR3 sequences, of which roughly a fifth are seen a single time; around 1% belongs to the top ten. What was sequenced was naive CD8+ T cells from blood, with Jurkat cell RNA spiked in. Subset: FACS-sorted CD8+CD4-CCR7+CD45RA+ naive T cells. The J gene is TRBJ2-7, the V gene TRBV6-2 or TRBV6-3, with 12 bases matching TRBD2. The receptor was isolated from a human donor in good health. Some libraries in this study had Jurkat cell RNA spiked in. The CDR3 sequence is CASDLAGGSSYEQYF. In DNA, the CDR3 is TGTGCCAGCGATCTAGCGGGAGGGAGCTCCTACGAGCAGTACTTC.